This record covers a single T cell receptor beta chain. This CDR3 contains 16 residues. CDR1 MDHEN and CDR2 SYDVKM come from the germline V gene. Trimming stripped 3 bases from V and 4 bases from J, with 18 bases between. TCRdb keeps only in-frame clones here, not all; method: immunoSEQ multiplex PCR. The sample contains 15,000 to 25,000 clones, over 80% of which appear only once. These data originate in a study of T cells in localized non-small cell lung cancer. The chain combines TRBV28 with TRBJ1-2; no clear D. This sequence originates from a male donor older than 55 with stage I squamous cell lung carcinoma. Here the sequenced sample was peripheral blood, taken before any cancer treatment. The CDR3 loop is CASSFPQNSQVYGYTF. The CDR3 DNA reads TGTGCCAGCAGTTTCCCCCAGAACAGCCAGGTCTATGGCTACACCTTC.